This T cell receptor (beta chain) was sequenced in a study of PD-L1 blockade in urothelial cancer. Looking at the study overall: Patients with male sex and bladder-origin urothelial cancer accounted for about 85% of the 29 enrolled. A median of about 140,000 T cells was found in the blood samples.

TCRdb keeps only in-frame clones here, not all; method: immunoSEQ multiplex PCR. The sample includes roughly 40,000 clones, about 80% of them seen just once. This CDR3 is 15 amino acids long. Germline V gene sequence: CDR1 SGHRS, CDR2 YFSETQ. Trimming took 0 bases from V and 7 from J, leaving 17 bases between them. Patients suffered from locally advanced or metastatic urothelial carcinoma. This clonotype was sampled from a man in his 70s with urothelial cancer. This sequence joins TRBV5-1 and TRBJ2-7, with TRBD1 as a possible D gene (6 bases). Sequencing was performed on PBMCs, taken around atezolizumab (anti-PD-L1) treatment. The CDR3 sequence is CASSLEPGVVGEQYF. In nucleotides, the CDR3 is TGCGCCAGCAGCTTGGAGCCAGGGGTTGTTGGGGAGCAGTACTTC.